Sequencing of this T cell receptor beta chain was carried out in a study of blood T cell repertoires in COVID-19. Study as a whole: Samples of COVID-19 (acute and convalescent) were obtained from the United States, Italy and Spain. T cells, B-cell-depleted T cells, or PBMCs supplied cDNA or gDNA.

In the original workflow: It was from reference gene primer amplification that nucleated cell counts were estimated. Profiling relied on immunoSEQ multiplex PCR, and the TCRdb table lists in-frame clones only, not all of them. V and J calls and clone size are as listed in that table; D and trimming were resolved from the DNA. The sample yields 250,000 to 300,000 clones, over 65% seen once. Germline lookup yields CDR1 MGHRA and CDR2 YSYEKL. V lost 3 bases, J lost 8 bases, and 9 bases stayed unmatched. CDR3 length: 14 residues. This clone was detected only once. The receptor was isolated from an elderly woman with acute or convalescent COVID-19. The sequenced material came from peripheral blood. The V call is TRBV4-1, the J call TRBJ1-1, with TRBD1 identical over 7 bases. CDR3 amino acids: CASSQMTGLDEAFF. DNA of the CDR3: TGCGCCAGCAGCCAGATGACAGGGCTTGACGAAGCTTTCTTT.